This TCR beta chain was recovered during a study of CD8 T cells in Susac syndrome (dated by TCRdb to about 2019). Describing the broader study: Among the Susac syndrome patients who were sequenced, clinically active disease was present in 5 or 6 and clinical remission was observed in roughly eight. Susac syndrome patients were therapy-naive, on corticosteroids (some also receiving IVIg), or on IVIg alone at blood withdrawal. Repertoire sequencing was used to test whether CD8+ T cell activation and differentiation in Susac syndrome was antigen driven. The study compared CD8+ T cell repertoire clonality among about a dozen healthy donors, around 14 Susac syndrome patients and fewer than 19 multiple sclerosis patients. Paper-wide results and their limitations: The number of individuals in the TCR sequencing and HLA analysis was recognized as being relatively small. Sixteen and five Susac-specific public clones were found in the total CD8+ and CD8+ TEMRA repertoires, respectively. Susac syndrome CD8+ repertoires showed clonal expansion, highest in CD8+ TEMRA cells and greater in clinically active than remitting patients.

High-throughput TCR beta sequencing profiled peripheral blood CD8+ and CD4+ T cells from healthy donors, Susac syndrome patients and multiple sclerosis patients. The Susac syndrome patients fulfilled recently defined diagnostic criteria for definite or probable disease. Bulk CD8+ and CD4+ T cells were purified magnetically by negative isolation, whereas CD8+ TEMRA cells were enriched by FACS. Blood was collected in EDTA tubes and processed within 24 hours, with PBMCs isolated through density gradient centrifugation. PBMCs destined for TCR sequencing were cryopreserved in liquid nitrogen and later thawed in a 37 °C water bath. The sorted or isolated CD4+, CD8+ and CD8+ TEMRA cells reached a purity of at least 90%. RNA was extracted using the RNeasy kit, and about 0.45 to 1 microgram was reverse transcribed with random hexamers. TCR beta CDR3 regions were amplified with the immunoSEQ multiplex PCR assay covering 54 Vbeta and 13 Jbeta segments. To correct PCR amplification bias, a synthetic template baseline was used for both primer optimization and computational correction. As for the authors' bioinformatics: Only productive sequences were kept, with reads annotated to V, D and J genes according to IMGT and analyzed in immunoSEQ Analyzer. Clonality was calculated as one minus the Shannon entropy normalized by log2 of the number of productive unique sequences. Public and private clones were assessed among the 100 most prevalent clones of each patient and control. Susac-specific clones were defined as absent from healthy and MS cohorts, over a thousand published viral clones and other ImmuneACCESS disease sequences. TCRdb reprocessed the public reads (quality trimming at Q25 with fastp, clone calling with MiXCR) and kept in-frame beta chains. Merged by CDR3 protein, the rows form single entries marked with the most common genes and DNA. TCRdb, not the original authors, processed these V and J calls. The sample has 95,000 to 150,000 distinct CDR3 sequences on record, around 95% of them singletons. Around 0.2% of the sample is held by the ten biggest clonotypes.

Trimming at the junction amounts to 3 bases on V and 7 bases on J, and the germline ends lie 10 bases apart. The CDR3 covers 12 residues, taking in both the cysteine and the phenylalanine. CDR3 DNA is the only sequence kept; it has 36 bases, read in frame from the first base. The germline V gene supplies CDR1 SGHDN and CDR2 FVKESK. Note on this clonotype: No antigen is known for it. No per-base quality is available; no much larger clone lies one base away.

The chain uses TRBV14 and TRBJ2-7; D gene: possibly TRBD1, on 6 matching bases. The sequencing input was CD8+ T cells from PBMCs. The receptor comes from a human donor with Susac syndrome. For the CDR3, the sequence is CASSQNRVEQYF. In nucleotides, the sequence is TGTGCCAGCAGCCAGAACAGGGTTGAGCAGTACTTC.